Below, 7 T cell receptor beta chains from the same sample are listed, as sequenced in a study of blood T cell repertoires in COVID-19. Using immunoSEQ multiplex PCR, the repertoire was profiled, and TCRdb retains in-frame clones only, with some absent. The sample lists 150,000 to 200,000 clones, roughly 84% seen once, with around 1.2% in the top ten. Sequencing was performed on PBMCs or T cells enriched from blood (not recorded which). All receptors derive from a human donor with acute COVID-19. The donor label of this sample is uncertain.

The rearrangement joins TRBV19 to TRBJ1-1, with TRBD1 identical over 10 bases. This CDR3 is built from 15 residues. J lost 3 bases, V lost 4 bases, and 5 bases had no gene match. Germline-derived CDR1 and CDR2 are LNHDA and SQIVND (reference sequence). CDR3 protein: CASSKDRGPYTEAFF. CDR3 nucleotide sequence: TGTGCCAGTAGTAAAGACAGGGGGCCTTACACTGAAGCTTTCTTT.

The V call is TRBV2, the J call TRBJ2-7; the match to TRBD1 covers 7 bases. Germline V gene data show CDR1 as SNHLY and CDR2 as FYNNEI. With 9 bases clipped from V and 6 bases from J, the junction kept 8 bases outside the gene matches. This CDR3 region has 12 residues. The CDR3 region is CASTGVGGEQYF. For the CDR3, the DNA is TGTGCCAGTACAGGGGTAGGTGGCGAGCAGTACTTC.

This clone appeared a few times. The gene calls are TRBV7-2 and TRBJ1-3, with 9 nucleotides matching TRBD1. Losses at the gene ends were 3 bases for V and 5 bases for J; bases not matched to a gene: 14. CDR1 is SGHTA, CDR2 FQGNSA, per germline. The CDR3 loop spans 18 amino acids. The CDR3 sequence is CASSFRILGQGRRNTIYF. CDR3 sequence (DNA): TGTGCCAGCAGCTTTAGGATCCTGGGACAGGGTAGACGAAACACCATATATTTT. The full variable domain, in which reference TRBV7-2 and TRBJ1-3 provide the parts outside the CDR3, is GAGVSQSPSNKVTEKGKDVELRCDPISGHTALYWYRQSLGQGLEFLIYFQGNSAPDKSGLPSDRFSAERTGGSVSTLTIQRTQQEDSAVYLCASSFRILGQGRRNTIYFGEGSWLTVV.

The rearrangement links TRBV5-4 to TRBJ1-2, with D possibly TRBD1 on 5 matching bases. This CDR3 has 16 residues. V lost 2 bases and J 5 bases, leaving 19 bases between the germline ends. In germline, CDR1 is SGHNT, CDR2 YYREEE (reference sequence). CDR3 bases: TGTGCCAGCAGCTTAGGAGGGGACCGCGGAATTTATGGCTACACCTTC. It translates to CASSLGGDRGIYGYTF.

The rearrangement uses TRBV7-9 and TRBJ1-4, with unresolved D. This CDR3 has 13 residues. V lost 0 bases, J lost 7 bases, and 6 bases lay in between. In germline, CDR1 is SEHNR, CDR2 FQNEAQ (reference sequence). The CDR3 DNA follows: TGTGCCAGCAGCTTAGCGGGAGGTGAAAAACTGTTTTTT. Protein product: CASSLAGGEKLFF.

This clone came up a few times. This rearrangement joins TRBV9 to TRBJ1-3; weak D call: TRBD1 (6 bases). Trimming took off 4 bases at V and 4 bases at J, with 12 bases between the two ends. The germline V gene encodes CDR1 SGDLS and CDR2 YYNGEE. This CDR3 region has 14 residues. CDR3 in amino acids: CASSSGTLGNTIYF. CDR3 sequence (DNA): TGTGCCAGCAGCTCAGGGACATTAGGAAACACCATATATTTT.

The genes are TRBV9 and TRBJ2-7, with TRBD2 as a possible D gene (6 bases). CDR1 is SGDLS, CDR2 YYNGEE, per germline. This CDR3 is 15 amino acids long. Trimming left V 0 bases short and J 0 bases short, with 10 bases between. The CDR3 sequence: CASSVGRDFSYEQYF. The CDR3 nucleotides are TGTGCCAGCAGCGTAGGAAGGGACTTCTCCTACGAGCAGTACTTC.